Listed below are T cell receptor beta chains from one sample, sequenced in a study of CD8+ T cells in alopecia areata. Assay used: immunoSEQ multiplex PCR; TCRdb lists only in-frame clones, some missing. The profile shows roughly 250,000 clones, roughly two thirds of them singletons. The sample was CD4+ T cells sorted from blood, taken at week 0. These receptors came from a human donor with alopecia areata. The CDR3 runs from the conserved cysteine through the conserved F or W. The D gene is left open where the match is weak. Clone size appears in some rows only: once, few, many, or a class for an expanded clone.

>TRBV18|few|TRBD2|TRBJ2-3
TGTGCCAGCTCGCCCGCCGGGACTAGCGGGGATACGCAGTATTTT
CASSPAGTSGDTQYF
>TRBV7-2|NA|TRBD1|TRBJ1-1
TGTGCCAGCAGCACCGGGACAGATGGCACTGAAGCTTTCTTT
CASSTGTDGTEAFF
>TRBV30|NA|NA|TRBJ2-5
TGTGCCTGGAACCAGGGGCCAGGGACCCAGTACTTC
CAWNQGPGTQYF
>TRBV2|NA|NA|TRBJ2-4
TGTGCCAGCAGTGTAGGGACGCTAGCCAAAAACATTCAGTACTTC
CASSVGTLAKNIQYF
>TRBV14|NA|TRBD1|TRBJ2-1
TGTGCCAGCAGCCAAGATTTGGGACAGGGGGCCTACAATGAGCAGTTCTTC
CASSQDLGQGAYNEQFF
>TRBV29-1|NA|NA|TRBJ2-2
TGCAGCGTTACTGTAGAATCGAACACCGGGGAGCTGTTTTTT
CSVTVESNTGELFF
>TRBV4-2|few|TRBD1|TRBJ1-6
TGTGCCAGCAGCCAAGGGGAGCGACAGGGAAGATCACCCCTCCACTTT
CASSQGERQGRSPLHF
>TRBV30|NA|NA|TRBJ2-5
TGTGCCTGGAGTGTACAGGTCCGGACCCAGTACTTC
CAWSVQVRTQYF
>TRBV7-9|NA|NA|TRBJ2-3
TGTGCCAGCAGTCAAGAGGGGGATACGCAGTATTTT
CASSQEGDTQYF
>TRBV11-2|NA|NA|TRBJ2-7
TGTGCCAGCAGCCACCCCCGGGGGCGGACCTACGAGCAGTACTTC
CASSHPRGRTYEQYF
>TRBV7-3|NA|TRBD2|TRBJ2-7
TGTGCCAGCGGGAGGGGCGCAGGGAACGAGCAGTACTTC
CASGRGAGNEQYF
>TRBV7-9|NA|NA|TRBJ2-5
TGTGCCAGCAGCCCGCCGGGCCGGGGAGAGACCCAGTACTTC
CASSPPGRGETQYF
>TRBV30|NA|TRBD1|TRBJ2-3
TGTGCCTGGAACAGGGGTCGAACGGATACGCAGTATTTT
CAWNRGRTDTQYF
>TRBV30|NA|NA|TRBJ2-1
TGTGCCTCACCTGGCAGGTACAATGAGCAGTTCTTC
CASPGRYNEQFF
>TRBV30|NA|NA|TRBJ1-2
TGTGCCTGGACTCATCCGTGGACGGGAGCTAACTATGGCTACACCTTC
CAWTHPWTGANYGYTF
>TRBV6-6|few|NA|TRBJ2-7
TGTGCCAGCAGTCCCGAAGACGCGTACGAGCAGTACTTC
CASSPEDAYEQYF
>TRBV25-1|once|NA|TRBJ2-7
TGTGCCAGCCCACCCGGCAAGCCCCTCGAGCAGTACTTC
CASPPGKPLEQYF
>TRBV25-1|NA|NA|TRBJ2-3
TGTGCCAGCAGTGACCCAACTAGGGAAGATACGCAGTATTTT
CASSDPTREDTQYF
>TRBV30|NA|NA|TRBJ1-4
TGTGCCTGGACCCCAGGGAAGACAACTAATGAAAAACTGTTTTTT
CAWTPGKTTNEKLFF
>TRBV6-1|NA|TRBD1|TRBJ2-3
TGTGCCAGCAGTGAAGTGGGACAGGGGGGGACAGATACGCAGTATTTT
CASSEVGQGGTDTQYF
>TRBV14|NA|NA|TRBJ1-4
TGTGCCAGCAGCTACACCGGGGAAAAACTGTTTTTT
CASSYTGEKLFF
>TRBV7-9|NA|NA|TRBJ2-7
TGTGCCAGCAGCCCCGTAGGGGGGCCGGGGGAGCAGTACTTC
CASSPVGGPGEQYF
>TRBV13|NA|NA|TRBJ1-5
TGTGCCAGCAGCTTAGGCAGGAATAGCAATCAGCCCCAGCATTTT
CASSLGRNSNQPQHF
>TRBV30|NA|NA|TRBJ1-4
TGTGCCTGGAACCAACCGTCTAATGAAAAACTGTTTTTT
CAWNQPSNEKLFF
>TRBV6-6|NA|NA|TRBJ1-1
TGTGCCAGCAGACTAGGGACGCCGGAAGCTTTCTTT
CASRLGTPEAFF
>TRBV29-1|few|NA|TRBJ2-7
TGCAGCGTTGTTATCTTACCGCGGTACGAGCAGTACTTC
CSVVILPRYEQYF
>TRBV7-9|NA|NA|TRBJ2-3
TGTGCCAGCACCCCTCAGTCGGGGGGCACAGATACGCAGTATTTT
CASTPQSGGTDTQYF
>TRBV15|NA|NA|TRBJ1-1
TGTGCCACCAGCAGAGATAGATCCCTGGGGGACACTGAAGCTTTCTTT
CATSRDRSLGDTEAFF